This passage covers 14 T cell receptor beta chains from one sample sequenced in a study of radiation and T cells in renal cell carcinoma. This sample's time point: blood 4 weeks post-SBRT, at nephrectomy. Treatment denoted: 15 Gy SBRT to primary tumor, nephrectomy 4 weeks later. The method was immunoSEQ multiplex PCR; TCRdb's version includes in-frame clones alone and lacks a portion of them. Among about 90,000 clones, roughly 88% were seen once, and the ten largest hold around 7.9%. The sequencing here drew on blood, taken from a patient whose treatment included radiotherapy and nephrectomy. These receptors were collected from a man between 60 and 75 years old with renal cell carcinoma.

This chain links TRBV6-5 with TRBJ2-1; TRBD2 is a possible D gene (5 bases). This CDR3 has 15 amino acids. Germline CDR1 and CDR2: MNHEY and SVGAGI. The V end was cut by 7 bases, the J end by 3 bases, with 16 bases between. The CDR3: CASKGRVASYNEQFF. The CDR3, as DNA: TGTGCCAGCAAAGGTCGGGTAGCGAGCTACAATGAGCAGTTCTTC.

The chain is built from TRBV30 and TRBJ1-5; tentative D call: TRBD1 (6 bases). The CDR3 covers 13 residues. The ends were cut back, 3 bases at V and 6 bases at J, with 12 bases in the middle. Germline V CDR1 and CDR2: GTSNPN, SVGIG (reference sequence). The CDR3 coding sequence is TGTGCCTGGAGGGGGGGGGCTCGTCAGCCCCAGCATTTT. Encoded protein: CAWRGGARQPQHF.

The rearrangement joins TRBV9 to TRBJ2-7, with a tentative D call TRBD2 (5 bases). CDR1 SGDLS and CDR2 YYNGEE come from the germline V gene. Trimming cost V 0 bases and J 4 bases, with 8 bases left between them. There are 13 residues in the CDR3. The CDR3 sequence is CASSVVEGYEQYF. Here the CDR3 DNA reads TGTGCCAGCAGCGTAGTCGAGGGTTACGAGCAGTACTTC.

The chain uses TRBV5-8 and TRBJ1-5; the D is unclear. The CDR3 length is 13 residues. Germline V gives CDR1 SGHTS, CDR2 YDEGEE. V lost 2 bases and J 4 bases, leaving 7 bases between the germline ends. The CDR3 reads CASSFPRNQPQHF. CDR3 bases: TGTGCCAGCAGCTTCCCGAGGAATCAGCCCCAGCATTTT. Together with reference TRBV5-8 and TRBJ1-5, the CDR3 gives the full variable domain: EAGVTQSPTHLIKTRGQQATLRCSPISGHTSVYWYQQALGLGLQFLLWYDEGEERNRGNFPPRFSGRQFPNYSSELNVNALELEDSALYLCASSFPRNQPQHFGDGTRLSIL.

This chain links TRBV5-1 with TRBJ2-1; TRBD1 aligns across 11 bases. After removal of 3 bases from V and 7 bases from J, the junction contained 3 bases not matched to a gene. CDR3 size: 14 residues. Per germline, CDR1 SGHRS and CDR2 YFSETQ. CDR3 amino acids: CASSSGQGANEQFF. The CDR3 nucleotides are TGCGCCAGCAGCTCCGGACAGGGGGCAAATGAGCAGTTCTTC.

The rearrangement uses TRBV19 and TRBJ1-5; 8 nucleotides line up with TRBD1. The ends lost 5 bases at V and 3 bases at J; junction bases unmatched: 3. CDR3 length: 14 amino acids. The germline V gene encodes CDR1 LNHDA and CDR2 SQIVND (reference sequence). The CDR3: CASSGTGFNQPQHF. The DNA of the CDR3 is TGTGCCAGTAGTGGGACAGGTTTCAATCAGCCCCAGCATTTT.

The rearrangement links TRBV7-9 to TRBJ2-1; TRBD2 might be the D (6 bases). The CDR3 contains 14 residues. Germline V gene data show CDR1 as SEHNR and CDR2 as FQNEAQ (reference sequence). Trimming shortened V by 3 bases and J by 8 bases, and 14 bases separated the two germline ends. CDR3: CASSFTSPEDEQFF. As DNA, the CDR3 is TGTGCCAGCAGCTTTACTAGCCCAGAGGATGAGCAGTTCTTC.

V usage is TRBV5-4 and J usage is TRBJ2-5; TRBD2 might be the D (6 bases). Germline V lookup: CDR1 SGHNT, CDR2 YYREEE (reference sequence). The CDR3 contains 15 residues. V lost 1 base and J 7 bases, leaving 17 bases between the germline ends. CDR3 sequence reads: CASSLKMGTLSTQYF. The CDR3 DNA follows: TGTGCCAGCAGCTTGAAGATGGGGACTCTGTCGACCCAGTACTTC. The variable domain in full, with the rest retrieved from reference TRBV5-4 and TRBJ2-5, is ETGVTQSPTHLIKTRGQQVTLRCSSQSGHNTVSWYQQALGQGPQFIFQYYREEENGRGNFPPRFSGLQFPNYSSELNVNALELDDSALYLCASSLKMGTLSTQYFGPGTRLLVL.

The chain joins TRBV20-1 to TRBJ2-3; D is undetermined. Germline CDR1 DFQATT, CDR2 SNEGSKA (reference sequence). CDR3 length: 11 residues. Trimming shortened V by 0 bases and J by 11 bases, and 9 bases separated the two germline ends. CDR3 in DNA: TGCAGTGCTAGAGATGGGCGAGGGCAGTATTTT. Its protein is CSARDGRGQYF.

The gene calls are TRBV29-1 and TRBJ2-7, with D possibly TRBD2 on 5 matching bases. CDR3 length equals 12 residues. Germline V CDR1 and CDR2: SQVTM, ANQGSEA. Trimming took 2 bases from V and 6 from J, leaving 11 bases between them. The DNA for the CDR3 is TGCAGCGTTGAACCGGCCCGGGGCGAGCAGTACTTC. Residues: CSVEPARGEQYF.

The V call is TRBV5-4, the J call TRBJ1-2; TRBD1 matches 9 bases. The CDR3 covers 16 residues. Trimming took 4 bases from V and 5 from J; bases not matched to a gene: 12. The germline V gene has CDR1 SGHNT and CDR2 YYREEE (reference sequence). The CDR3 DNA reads TGTGCCAGCAGCGTTCCGGGACAGGGTTCGGCTTATGGCTACACCTTC. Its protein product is CASSVPGQGSAYGYTF.

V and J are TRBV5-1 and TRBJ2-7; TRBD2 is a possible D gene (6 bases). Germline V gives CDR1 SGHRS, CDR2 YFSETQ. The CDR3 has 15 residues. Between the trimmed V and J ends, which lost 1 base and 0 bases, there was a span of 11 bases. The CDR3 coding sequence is TGCGCCAGCAGCTTGTTCGGGGGAAGCTCCTACGAGCAGTACTTC. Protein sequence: CASSLFGGSSYEQYF.

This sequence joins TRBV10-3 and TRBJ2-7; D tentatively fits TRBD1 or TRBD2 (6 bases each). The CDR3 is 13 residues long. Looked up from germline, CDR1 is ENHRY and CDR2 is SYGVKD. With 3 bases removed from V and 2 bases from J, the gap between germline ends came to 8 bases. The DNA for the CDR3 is TGTGCCATCAGTGATCGGGGGCCCTACGAGCAGTACTTC. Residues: CAISDRGPYEQYF.

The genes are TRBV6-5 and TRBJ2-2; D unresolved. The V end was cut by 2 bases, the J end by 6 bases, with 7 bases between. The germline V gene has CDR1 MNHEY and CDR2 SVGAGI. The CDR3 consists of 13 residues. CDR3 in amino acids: CASSYGVPGELFF. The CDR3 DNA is TGTGCCAGCAGTTACGGGGTCCCCGGGGAGCTGTTTTTT.